A selection of T cell receptor beta chains follows, all from one sample in a study of blood T cells in healthy people across ages. In TCRdb, the 5' RACE reads were re-called with MiXCR into one record per CDR3 protein. This table holds some 850,000 distinct CDR3 sequences, roughly 25% found once. In addition, the sample was reused for a study of T cells of mothers and their children.

The sample consisted of blood. These receptors were taken from a boy aged 5-17 years in good health. Each CDR3 is given with its conserved first and last residue. The D gene is left open where the match is weak. Size is omitted from some rows. Given values are once, few, many or a class for expanded clones.

TRBJ2-7 | . | few | TRBV9 | CASSVVAVSYEQYF | TGTGCCAGCAGCGTAGTTGCGGTCTCCTACGAGCAGTACTTC
TRBJ2-5 | . | . | TRBV6-1 | CASRAGPPRIETQYF | TGTGCCAGCAGAGCCGGTCCCCCGCGGATCGAGACCCAGTACTTC
TRBJ2-5 | TRBD2 | . | TRBV7-3 | CASSLDPAGGPETQYF | TGTGCCAGCAGCTTAGATCCAGCGGGGGGGCCGGAGACCCAGTACTTC
TRBJ2-7 | TRBD2 | . | TRBV6-2/TRBV6-3 | CASSYELAGSYEQYF | TGTGCCAGCAGTTACGAACTAGCGGGGTCCTACGAGCAGTACTTC
TRBJ1-2 | . | few | TRBV12-3/TRBV12-4 | CASSFRSGVGYTF | TGTGCCAGCAGTTTTCGCTCTGGGGTAGGCTACACCTTC
TRBJ2-5 | TRBD2 | . | TRBV20-1 | CSARLAGGLPLETQYF | TGCAGTGCTAGACTAGCGGGGGGGCTTCCCTTGGAGACCCAGTACTTC
TRBJ1-2 | TRBD1 | . | TRBV27 | CASSPRQGNSYGYTF | TGTGCCAGCAGTCCACGACAGGGGAATAGCTATGGCTACACCTTC
TRBJ2-1 | . | . | TRBV5-1 | CASSTSAEQFF | TGCGCCAGCAGCACTTCGGCTGAGCAGTTCTTC
TRBJ2-4 | . | . | TRBV7-3 | CASSLDSGPAKNIQYF | TGTGCCAGCAGCTTAGACAGCGGACCTGCCAAAAACATTCAGTACTTC
TRBJ2-7 | . | . | TRBV21-1 | CASSKLPIGGAPSYEQYF | TGTGCCAGCAGCAAACTCCCGATTGGGGGAGCTCCATCCTACGAGCAGTACTTC
TRBJ2-5 | TRBD2 | few | TRBV28 | CASSLWVGGAKTQYF | TGTGCCAGCAGTTTATGGGTCGGGGGGGCCAAGACCCAGTACTTC
TRBJ1-1 | . | . | TRBV6-1 | CASSEMVEGTEAFF | TGTGCCAGCAGTGAGATGGTGGAGGGGACTGAAGCTTTCTTT
TRBJ1-1 | TRBD1 | . | TRBV2 | CASSATRGRLNTEAFF | TGTGCCAGCAGTGCAACCAGGGGGCGGTTGAACACTGAAGCTTTCTTT
TRBJ2-2 | TRBD1 | few | TRBV10-3 | CAISEGTGRSGELFF | TGTGCCATCAGTGAAGGGACAGGGAGGTCCGGGGAGTTGTTTTTT
TRBJ2-7 | TRBD1 | few | TRBV6-5 | CASRDPGTGLHEQYF | TGTGCCAGCAGGGACCCCGGGACAGGGTTACACGAGCAGTACTTC
TRBJ2-4 | . | . | TRBV5-1 | CASSVGGGAIQYF | TGCGCCAGCAGCGTTGGAGGGGGTGCCATTCAGTACTTC
TRBJ2-7 | TRBD2 | few | TRBV7-9 | CASRQASGGIYEQYF | TGTGCCAGCAGGCAGGCTAGCGGGGGGATATACGAGCAGTACTTC
TRBJ2-5 | . | many | TRBV12-3/TRBV12-4 | CASSFGVGETQYF | TGTGCCAGCAGCTTCGGGGTCGGGGAGACCCAGTACTTC
TRBJ1-5 | . | . | TRBV6-4 | CASSVPPRIRRQHF | TGTGCCAGCAGTGTGCCCCCTCGTATCAGGCGCCAGCATTTT
TRBJ1-1 | . | few | TRBV6-5 | CASRRTVSNTEAFF | TGTGCCAGCAGGCGAACAGTTAGCAACACTGAAGCTTTCTTT
TRBJ2-1 | . | . | TRBV2 | CASRSRDNYNEQFF | TGTGCCAGCAGGTCCCGGGACAACTACAATGAGCAGTTCTTC
TRBJ2-7 | TRBD1 | few | TRBV29-1 | CSVGQGGHEQYF | TGCAGCGTGGGACAGGGGGGCCACGAGCAGTACTTC
TRBJ2-2 | . | few | TRBV6-6 | CASGGGGPNTGELFF | TGTGCCAGCGGGGGCGGGGGCCCGAACACCGGGGAGCTGTTTTTT
TRBJ2-1 | TRBD1 | few | TRBV28 | CASISQGAPYNEQFF | TGTGCCAGCATCAGTCAGGGGGCGCCCTACAATGAGCAGTTCTTC
TRBJ1-1 | . | . | TRBV11-2 | CASSPQGFMNTEAFF | TGTGCCAGCAGCCCTCAGGGGTTTATGAACACTGAAGCTTTCTTT
TRBJ2-2 | . | . | TRBV5-6 | CASSFRENTGELFF | TGTGCCAGCAGCTTCAGGGAGAACACCGGGGAGCTGTTTTTT
TRBJ1-2 | . | . | TRBV19 | CASSQGGPGYGYTF | TGTGCCAGCTCCCAAGGGGGGCCCGGCTATGGCTACACCTTC
TRBJ2-7 | TRBD1 | few | TRBV20-1 | CSASRGRGLEEQYF | TGCAGTGCTAGCAGGGGCAGGGGGCTGGAAGAGCAGTACTTC
TRBJ2-3 | . | . | TRBV5-5 | CASSPRGAGDTQYF | TGTGCCAGCAGCCCGAGGGGGGCGGGGGATACGCAGTATTTT
TRBJ1-2 | TRBD1 | . | TRBV29-1 | CSVGGTGGNGYTF | TGCAGCGTTGGGGGGACAGGGGGGAATGGCTACACCTTC
TRBJ2-5 | TRBD2 | few | TRBV20-1 | CSASPSGGEGETQYF | TGCAGTGCTAGCCCCAGCGGGGGAGAGGGAGAGACCCAGTACTTC
TRBJ2-7 | TRBD1 | . | TRBV20-1 | CSATGWDRAYEQYF | TGCAGTGCTACCGGGTGGGACAGGGCCTACGAGCAGTACTTC
TRBJ1-1 | TRBD1 | once | TRBV6-5 | CASSYGTGGVNTEAFF | TGTGCCAGCAGTTACGGGACAGGGGGGGTAAACACTGAAGCTTTCTTT
TRBJ2-2 | . | few | TRBV7-9 | CASSWYPGELFF | TGTGCCAGCAGCTGGTACCCTGGGGAGCTGTTTTTT
TRBJ2-5 | TRBD2 | few | TRBV29-1 | CSVEGRATQETQYF | TGCAGCGTGGAGGGGAGGGCTACACAAGAGACCCAGTACTTC
TRBJ1-3 | . | . | TRBV12-5 | CASGLATLGGSGNTIYF | TGTGCTAGTGGTTTGGCTACCCTGGGCGGTTCTGGAAACACCATATATTTT
TRBJ2-4 | . | . | TRBV6-5 | CASSPDQGAKNIQYF | TGTGCCAGCAGCCCGGACCAGGGAGCCAAAAACATTCAGTACTTC
TRBJ1-4 | . | few | TRBV6-2/TRBV6-3 | CASSFDVATNEKLFF | TGTGCCAGCAGTTTCGACGTCGCAACTAATGAAAAACTGTTTTTT
TRBJ2-2 | . | . | TRBV18 | CASSPSGINTGELFF | TGTGCCAGCTCACCGTCAGGAATCAACACCGGGGAGCTGTTTTTT
TRBJ2-1 | TRBD1 | . | TRBV4-1 | CASSQDKEDRRNNEQFF | TGCGCCAGCAGCCAAGATAAGGAGGACAGGCGGAACAATGAGCAGTTCTTC
TRBJ2-5 | . | . | TRBV7-9 | CASSSPYSQVETQYF | TGTGCCAGCAGCTCACCCTACAGCCAGGTGGAGACCCAGTACTTC
TRBJ1-4 | . | . | TRBV24-1 | CATSDDATNEKLFF | TGTGCCACCAGTGATGATGCAACTAATGAAAAACTGTTTTTT
TRBJ2-7 | TRBD2 | few | TRBV29-1 | CSVALAGGPEQYF | TGCAGCGTTGCCCTAGCGGGGGGACCCGAGCAGTACTTC
TRBJ2-7 | TRBD2 | few | TRBV20-1 | CSAREPGGAKYEQYF | TGCAGTGCTAGAGAACCGGGAGGGGCAAAGTACGAGCAGTACTTC
TRBJ2-1 | . | few | TRBV24-1 | CATSDFGDRQFF | TGTGCCACCAGTGATTTCGGGGATAGGCAGTTCTTC
TRBJ2-5 | TRBD1 | many | TRBV7-2 | CASSFTGGETQYF | TGTGCCAGCAGCTTTACAGGGGGGGAGACCCAGTACTTC
TRBJ2-3 | . | . | TRBV15 | CATRLDGNTQYF | TGTGCCACCAGGTTGGACGGGAATACGCAGTATTTT
TRBJ2-1 | . | few | TRBV13 | CASSQNSMGGASLEQFF | TGTGCCAGCAGCCAAAATAGTATGGGGGGGGCATCGTTGGAGCAGTTCTTC
TRBJ1-6 | . | few | TRBV20-1 | CSASGIDSPLHF | TGCAGTGCTAGCGGGATAGATTCACCCCTCCACTTT
TRBJ2-7 | . | . | TRBV20-1 | CSAAGSTYEQYF | TGCAGTGCTGCGGGGTCGACCTACGAGCAGTACTTC